This T cell receptor (beta chain) was captured by sequencing in a study of cytomegalovirus exposure and HLA in healthy donors. Overall study: Unique TCRs numbering some 80 million, obtained from HLA-typed donors, made up an early data release. Findings of the study overall: TCR beta chains numbering some 160 were designated cytomegalovirus-associated. In vitro checks showed that a few CMV-associated chains really do target CMV antigens.

PCR amplification relied on 60 Vbeta primers (plus 13 Jbeta primers). Sequenced by immunoSEQ multiplex PCR; TCRdb stores in-frame clones only, minus some. The sample carries about 130,000 clones, 75% to 85% recorded once. Donors likely had unrecorded immune exposures despite being nominally healthy when sampled. A word on this clone: The antigen is undetermined.

The CDR3 is made up of 16 amino acids. Germline trimming cut 3 bases from V and 0 bases from J; bases unmatched to any gene: 2. CDR1 and CDR2 from the germline V gene are MNHEY and SMNVEV (reference sequence). The V call is TRBV27, the J call TRBJ2-6; 7 bases agree with TRBD1. The receptor's source is a man aged 40-49 years in good health and CMV-seronegative. The sequenced sample was PBMCs. The CDR3 bases are TGTGCCAGCAGTTTTACAGGGGTCTCTGGGGCCAACGTCCTGACTTTC. This gives the protein CASSFTGVSGANVLTF. The full variable domain, with the rest looked up from reference TRBV27 and TRBJ2-6, is EAQVTQNPRYLITVTGKKLTVTCSQNMNHEYMSWYRQDPGLGLRQIYYSMNVEVTDKGDVPEGYKVSRKEKRNFPLILESPSPNQTSLYFCASSFTGVSGANVLTFGAGSRLTVL.